This is a list of T cell receptor beta chains from one sample in a study of identical twins. TCRdb itself ran the 5' RACE reads through MiXCR, one entry per CDR3 protein. The top ten clones hold about 0.25% of a sample with 1.5 million to 2 million distinct CDR3 sequences, less than 35% of them seen once. Input material: cord blood. These receptors were collected from a newborn girl in good health. CDR3s include the opening cysteine and the closing phenylalanine or tryptophan. D genes are given only for firm matches. Rows may omit the clone size; those that give it use once, few, many or a size class.

TRBV7-2	TRBJ2-7	once	NA	TGTGTCAGCAGCCAAACCCTTTACGAGCAGTACTTC	CVSSQTLYEQYF
TRBV27	TRBJ2-7	few	NA	TGTGCCAGCACCGAAAAAGTGGGATTTGGGGAGCAGTACTTC	CASTEKVGFGEQYF
TRBV7-9	TRBJ1-2	NA	NA	TGTGCCAGCAGCTTAGCACAGCCCTATGGCTACACCTTC	CASSLAQPYGYTF
TRBV13	TRBJ2-3	many	NA	TGTGCCAGCAGCTTAGTGGGAAGAGCCACAGATACGCAGTATTTT	CASSLVGRATDTQYF
TRBV6-6	TRBJ2-5	NA	NA	TGTGCTGCCAAGGGGGGTCAAGAGACCCAGTACTTC	CAAKGGQETQYF
TRBV10-3	TRBJ2-1	many	NA	TGTGCCATCAGTGATGGGGGACGGAGGAATGAGCAGTTCTTC	CAISDGGRRNEQFF
TRBV20-1	TRBJ1-1	few	TRBD1	TGCAGTGCTAGGGGAGGACAGGGTGACACTGAAGCTTTCTTT	CSARGGQGDTEAFF
TRBV27	TRBJ1-6	NA	TRBD1	TGTGCCAGCAGCCCCCGACAGGGGAGGAATTCACCCCTCCACTTT	CASSPRQGRNSPLHF
TRBV28	TRBJ2-2	NA	TRBD2	TGTGCCAGCAAGCCCGGACTAGGGAGAACCGGGGAGCTGTTTTTT	CASKPGLGRTGELFF
TRBV9	TRBJ2-7	NA	NA	TGTGCCAGCAGCGTAGAAGGTTCCTACAATGAGCAGTACTTC	CASSVEGSYNEQYF
TRBV20-1	TRBJ2-7	few	TRBD2	TGCAGTGCTACGGGACTAGCGGGGGCCCTGTACGAGCAGTACTTC	CSATGLAGALYEQYF
TRBV5-1	TRBJ1-1	NA	NA	TGCGCCAGCAGCTTGACCGCGAGGATGACGGTCGGGACCGCTGAAGCTTTCTTT	CASSLTARMTVGTAEAFF
TRBV28	TRBJ2-7	few	TRBD1	TGTGCCAGCAGTTCCGGGACAGGGACCTGCGAGCAGTACTTC	CASSSGTGTCEQYF
TRBV10-3	TRBJ2-3	few	NA	TGTGCCATCAGTAGGCAGGACGCAGATACGCAGTATTTT	CAISRQDADTQYF
TRBV20-1	TRBJ2-7	few	NA	TGCAGTGCTAGAGATCTAGCACAACTTAGAGGCGAGCAGTACTTC	CSARDLAQLRGEQYF
TRBV2	TRBJ2-7	NA	TRBD2	TGTGCCAGCAGTGAAGCGGACGGACTAGCGAGGTTCTACGAGCAGTACTTC	CASSEADGLARFYEQYF
TRBV28	TRBJ1-2	NA	TRBD1	TGTGCCAGCAGCAATTCAGGGGGCGGTGGCTACACCTTC	CASSNSGGGGYTF
TRBV12-3/TRBV12-4	TRBJ2-1	few	TRBD2	TGTGCCAGCAGCCGAGCTTACGCGGGAGGAGGCTACAATGAGCAGTTCTTC	CASSRAYAGGGYNEQFF
TRBV4-1	TRBJ2-1	NA	NA	TGCGCCAGCAGCCAAGTCTGGAAGAAACTAGGCCCATACAATGAGCAGTTCTTC	CASSQVWKKLGPYNEQFF
TRBV12-3/TRBV12-4	TRBJ1-2	NA	TRBD1	TGTGCCAGCAGACCCACCGGGACAGTCTTAACTTATGGCTACACCTTC	CASRPTGTVLTYGYTF
TRBV19	TRBJ2-1	once	TRBD1	TGTGCCAGTAGTATAAGAGGGACAGGAGGCTCCTACGAGCAGTTCTTC	CASSIRGTGGSYEQFF
TRBV6-5	TRBJ2-1	many	TRBD2	TGTGCCAGCAGTTATAATCTAGCGGGAAGCAATGAGCAGTTCTTC	CASSYNLAGSNEQFF
TRBV6-6	TRBJ1-4	once	TRBD1	TGTGCCAGCAGAGGGGGCGCAACTAATGAAAAACTGTTTTTT	CASRGGATNEKLFF
TRBV2	TRBJ2-7	many	TRBD1	TGTGCCAGCAGTGCAGGGGGCTACGAGCAGTACTTC	CASSAGGYEQYF
TRBV20-1	TRBJ2-3	NA	TRBD1	TGCAGTGCTAGAAAGGACAGGGGACGGACAGATACGCAGTATTTT	CSARKDRGRTDTQYF
TRBV28	TRBJ2-3	many	NA	TGTGCCAGCAGTTTGGAGGGGGGCTCAGATACGCAGTATTTT	CASSLEGGSDTQYF
TRBV20-1	TRBJ2-7	NA	TRBD1	TGCAGTGCTAGAGATTGGACAGGGGGGGCCTACGAGCAGTACTTC	CSARDWTGGAYEQYF
TRBV15	TRBJ2-3	few	NA	TGTGCCACCAGCAGAGCCCCGGACGGCCACACAGATACGCAGTATTTT	CATSRAPDGHTDTQYF
TRBV21-1	TRBJ1-5	NA	NA	NA	CASSFYICPSVGYSNQPQHF
TRBV29-1	TRBJ2-1	few	NA	TGCAGCGTTGACCGAGCGGTCTACAATGAGCAGTTCTTC	CSVDRAVYNEQFF
TRBV6-6	TRBJ1-2	NA	NA	TGTGCCAGCAGTTACGGGGTCGGGACCCTTAACTATGGCTACACCTTC	CASSYGVGTLNYGYTF
TRBV3-1	TRBJ2-3	few	TRBD2	TGTGCCAGCACCCCGGGACTAGCGGGAGTAAATACGCAGTATTTT	CASTPGLAGVNTQYF
TRBV27	TRBJ2-7	NA	NA	TGTGCCAGCAGCCCTAGACTAGACGGTTTGTACGAGCAGTACTTC	CASSPRLDGLYEQYF
TRBV7-9	TRBJ1-1	few	NA	TGTGCCAGCAGCCCCATTGGGGGCGGTGAAGCTTTCTTT	CASSPIGGGEAFF
TRBV20-1	TRBJ2-7	NA	TRBD1	TGCAGTGCTAGAGAAGGGCAGGGGGATTACGAGCAGTACTTC	CSAREGQGDYEQYF
TRBV3-1	TRBJ2-5	NA	NA	TGTGCCAGCAGCCCGTCAGCCGTACAGACCCAGTACTTC	CASSPSAVQTQYF
TRBV7-9	TRBJ1-5	few	NA	TGTGCCAGCAGCTTATACCGGGGAGGGAGCAATCAGCCCCAGCATTTT	CASSLYRGGSNQPQHF
TRBV9	TRBJ2-5	few	NA	TGTGCCAGCAGCGTAGGTTCGTCCCTAGAGCAGTACTTC	CASSVGSSLEQYF
TRBV5-1	TRBJ2-5	few	NA	TGCGCCAGCAGGGGGGATCAAGAGACCCAGTACTTC	CASRGDQETQYF
TRBV20-1	TRBJ2-7	NA	TRBD1	TGCAGTGCAACCTCTCGACAGGGGGCCTACGAGCAGTACTTC	CSATSRQGAYEQYF
TRBV14	TRBJ2-5	few	NA	TGTGCCAGCAGCCGTTACGAAGAGACCCAGTACTTC	CASSRYEETQYF
TRBV7-9	TRBJ2-1	few	TRBD2	TGTGCCAGCAGCTTATGGGCGGGAGGGCCTGACAATGAGCAGTTCTTC	CASSLWAGGPDNEQFF
TRBV24-1	TRBJ2-5	NA	NA	TGTGCCACCAGTGATGCGCTCGGGGGTGGGATAGAGACCCAGTACTTC	CATSDALGGGIETQYF
TRBV12-3/TRBV12-4	TRBJ2-3	once	TRBD2	TGTGCCATCATTGAACTAGCGCCGAGAGCAGATACGCAGTATTTT	CAIIELAPRADTQYF
TRBV20-1	TRBJ1-4	NA	TRBD1	TGCAGTGCTAGCCGACAGGGGGGGACTAATGAAAAACTGTTTTTT	CSASRQGGTNEKLFF
TRBV5-1	TRBJ2-4	once	NA	TGCGCCAGCAGCTTCAAGGGGCAGGGCGGCAAAAACATTCAGTACTTC	CASSFKGQGGKNIQYF
TRBV27	TRBJ1-1	few	NA	TGTGCTGTATCGAGGGGGACGAACACTGAAGCTTTCTTT	CAVSRGTNTEAFF
TRBV6-2/TRBV6-3	TRBJ2-3	NA	TRBD2	TGTGCCAGCAGTTATCTCCGACTAGCGGGAGGCCCAGATACGCAGTATTTT	CASSYLRLAGGPDTQYF
TRBV21-1	TRBJ1-2	NA	NA	TGTGCCAGCCGGACGCCCCCCAACTATGGCTACACCTTC	CASRTPPNYGYTF
TRBV7-2	TRBJ1-6	NA	NA	TGTGCCAGCAGCTTAGACTACCAGGGCTCCTATAATTCACCCCTCCACTTT	CASSLDYQGSYNSPLHF
TRBV11-2	TRBJ2-1	NA	TRBD2	TGTGCCAGCAGCTTCCTGGCTAGCGGGGTGTACAATGAGCAGTTCTTC	CASSFLASGVYNEQFF